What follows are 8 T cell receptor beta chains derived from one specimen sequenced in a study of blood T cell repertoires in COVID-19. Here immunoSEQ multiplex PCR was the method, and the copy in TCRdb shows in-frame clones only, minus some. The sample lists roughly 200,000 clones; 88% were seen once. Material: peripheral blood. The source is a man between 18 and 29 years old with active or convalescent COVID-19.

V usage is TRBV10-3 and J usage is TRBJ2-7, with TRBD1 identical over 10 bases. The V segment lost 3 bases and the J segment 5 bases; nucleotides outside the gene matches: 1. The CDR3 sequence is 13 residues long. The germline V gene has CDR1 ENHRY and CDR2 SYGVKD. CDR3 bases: TGTGCCATCAGTGACGGACAGGGGGACGAGCAGTACTTC. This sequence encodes CAISDGQGDEQYF.

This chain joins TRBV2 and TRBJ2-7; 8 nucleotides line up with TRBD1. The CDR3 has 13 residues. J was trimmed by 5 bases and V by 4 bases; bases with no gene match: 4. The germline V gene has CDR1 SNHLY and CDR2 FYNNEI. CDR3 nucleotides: TGTGCCAGCAGTGTGGAGACAGGGGACGAGCAGTACTTC. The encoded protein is CASSVETGDEQYF.

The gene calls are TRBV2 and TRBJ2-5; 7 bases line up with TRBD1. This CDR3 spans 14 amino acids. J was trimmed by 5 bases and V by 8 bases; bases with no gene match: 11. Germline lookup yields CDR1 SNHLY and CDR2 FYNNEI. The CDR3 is CASSQGGSAETQYF. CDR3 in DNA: TGTGCCAGCTCGCAAGGGGGCAGCGCGGAGACCCAGTACTTC.

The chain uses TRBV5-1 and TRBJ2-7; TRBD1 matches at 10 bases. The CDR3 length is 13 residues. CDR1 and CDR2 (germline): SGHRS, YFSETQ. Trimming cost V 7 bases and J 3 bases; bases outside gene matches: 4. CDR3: CASSGQGFYEQYF. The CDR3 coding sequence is TGCGCCAGCTCGGGACAGGGGTTCTACGAGCAGTACTTC.

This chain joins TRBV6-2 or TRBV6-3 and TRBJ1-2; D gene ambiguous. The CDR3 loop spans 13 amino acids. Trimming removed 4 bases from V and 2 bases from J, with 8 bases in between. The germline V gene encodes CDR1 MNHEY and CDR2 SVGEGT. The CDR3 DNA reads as TGTGCCAGCAGTTCAAAACTGAACTATGGCTACACCTTC. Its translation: CASSSKLNYGYTF.

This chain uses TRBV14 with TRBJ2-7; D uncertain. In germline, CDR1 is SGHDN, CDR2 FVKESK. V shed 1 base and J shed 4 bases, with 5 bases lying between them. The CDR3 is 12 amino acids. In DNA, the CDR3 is TGTGCCAGCAGCCAAGTCGTGTACGAGCAGTACTTC. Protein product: CASSQVVYEQYF.

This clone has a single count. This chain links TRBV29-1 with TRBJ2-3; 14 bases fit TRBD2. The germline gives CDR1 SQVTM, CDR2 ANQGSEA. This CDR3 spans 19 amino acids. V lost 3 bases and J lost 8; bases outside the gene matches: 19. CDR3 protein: CSVDGGQTGTSGSRVTQYF. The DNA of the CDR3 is TGCAGCGTTGACGGGGGTCAAACCGGGACTAGCGGGAGTCGGGTTACGCAGTATTTT.

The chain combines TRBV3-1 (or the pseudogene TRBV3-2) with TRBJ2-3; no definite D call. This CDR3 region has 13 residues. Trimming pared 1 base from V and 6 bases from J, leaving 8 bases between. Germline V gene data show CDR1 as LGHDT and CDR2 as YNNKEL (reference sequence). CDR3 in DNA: TGTGCCAGCAGCCAAGCGGTGGTGGATACGCAGTATTTT. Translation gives CASSQAVVDTQYF.